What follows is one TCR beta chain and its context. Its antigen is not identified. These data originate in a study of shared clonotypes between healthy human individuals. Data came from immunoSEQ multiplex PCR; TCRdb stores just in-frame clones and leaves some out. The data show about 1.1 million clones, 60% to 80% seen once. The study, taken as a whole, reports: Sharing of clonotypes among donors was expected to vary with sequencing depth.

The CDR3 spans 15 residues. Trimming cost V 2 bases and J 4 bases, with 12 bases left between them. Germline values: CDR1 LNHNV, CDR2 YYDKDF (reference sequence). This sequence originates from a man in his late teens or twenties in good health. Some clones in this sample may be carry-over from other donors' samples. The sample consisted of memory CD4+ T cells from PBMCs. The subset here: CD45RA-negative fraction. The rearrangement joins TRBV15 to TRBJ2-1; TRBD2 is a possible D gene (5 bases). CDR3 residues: CATSRKGLIYNEQFF. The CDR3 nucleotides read TGTGCCACCAGCAGAAAAGGACTGATTTACAATGAGCAGTTCTTC.